One sample yielded the 5 T cell receptor beta chains listed below, sequenced in a study of T cells in Graves' hyperthyroidism and ophthalmopathy. Amplification yielded TCR beta CDR3 regions, with RNA transcripts as the source. HTBI primers were employed in a first-round RT-PCR of the TCR CDR3. Each CDR3 protein gets one entry after TCRdb re-called the multiplex PCR reads with MiXCR. The sample lists fewer than 650,000 distinct CDR3 sequences, roughly 14% occurring once. Source material: blood. These receptor sequences come from a woman aged 40 to 49 with Graves' ophthalmopathy.

This clonotype appeared many times. The chain carries TRBV7-2 and TRBJ2-5; TRBD2 matches at 13 bases. The trim removed 5 bases at V and 2 bases at J, leaving 5 bases unmatched. This CDR3 comprises 16 residues. CDR1 and CDR2 (germline): SGHTA, FQGNSA. The CDR3 bases are TGTGCCAGCAGCCTCCGGACTAGCGGGAGACAAGAGACCCAGTACTTC. Protein product: CASSLRTSGRQETQYF.

V and J are TRBV7-2 and TRBJ1-1, with D hard to call. The CDR3 consists of 14 residues. Germline V gene data show CDR1 as SGHTA and CDR2 as FQGNSA. Trimming shortened V by 4 bases and J by 1 base, and 10 bases separated the two germline ends. CDR3 sequence reads: CASSSRVQNTEAFF. The DNA of the CDR3 is TGTGCCAGCAGCTCACGCGTCCAGAACACTGAAGCTTTCTTT.

V usage is TRBV7-2 and J usage is TRBJ2-4; tentative D call: TRBD2 (6 bases). The CDR3 sequence is 12 residues long. V lost 5 bases, J lost 11 bases, and 13 bases lay in between. Germline V gene lookup returns CDR1 SGHTA and CDR2 FQGNSA. The CDR3 loop is CASSLAPGVQYF. As DNA, the CDR3 is TGTGCCAGCAGCCTGGCCCCGGGGGTTCAGTACTTC.

This clonotype was picked up many times. The chain joins TRBV29-1 to TRBJ1-1, with 7 bases matching TRBD1. The CDR3 is 13 residues long. Germline V gives CDR1 SQVTM, CDR2 ANQGSEA. Germline trimming cut 8 bases from V and 3 bases from J; bases unmatched to any gene: 9. CDR3 DNA sequence: TGCAGCTTCCGGAGGGGGCTGGACACTGAAGCTTTCTTT. This codes for CSFRRGLDTEAFF.

This clonotype was counted at least ten times. The chain joins TRBV9 to TRBJ1-2; D remains unclear. The V gene lost 3 bases and the J gene lost 1 base, with 10 bases spanning the gap. The germline V gene has CDR1 SGDLS and CDR2 YYNGEE. The CDR3 runs 14 residues. Here the CDR3 reads CASSGSGINYGYTF. The CDR3 DNA follows: TGTGCCAGCAGCGGTAGCGGAATTAACTATGGCTACACCTTC.